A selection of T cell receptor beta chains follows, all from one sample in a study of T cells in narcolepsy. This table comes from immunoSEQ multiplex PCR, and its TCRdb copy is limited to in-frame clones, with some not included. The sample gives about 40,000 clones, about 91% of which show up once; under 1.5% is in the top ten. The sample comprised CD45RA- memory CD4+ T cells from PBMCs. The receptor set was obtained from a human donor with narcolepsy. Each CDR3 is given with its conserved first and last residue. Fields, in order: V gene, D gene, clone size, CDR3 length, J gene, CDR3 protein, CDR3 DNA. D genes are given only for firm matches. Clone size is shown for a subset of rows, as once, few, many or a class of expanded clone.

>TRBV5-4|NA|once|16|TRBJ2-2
CASSLDPFPPTGELFF
TGTGCCAGCAGCTTGGATCCCTTCCCTCCCACCGGGGAGCTGTTTTTT
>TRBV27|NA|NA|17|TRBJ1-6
CASTLRGPGQGKLALHF
TGTGCCAGCACCCTAAGGGGCCCTGGGCAGGGGAAATTGGCCCTCCACTTT
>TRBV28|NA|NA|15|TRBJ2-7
CASSAGTAHYDEQYF
TGTGCCAGCAGTGCGGGGACAGCTCATTATGACGAGCAGTACTTC
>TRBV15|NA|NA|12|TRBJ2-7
CATSRGSYEQYF
TGTGCCACCAGCAGGGGTTCCTACGAGCAGTACTTC
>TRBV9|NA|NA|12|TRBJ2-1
CASSANYNEQFF
TGTGCCAGCAGCGCTAACTACAATGAGCAGTTCTTC
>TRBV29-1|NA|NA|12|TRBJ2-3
CSVDVTGDTQYF
TGCAGCGTTGACGTCACAGGAGATACGCAGTATTTT
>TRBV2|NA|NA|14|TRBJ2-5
CASSWGGPQETQYF
TGTGCCAGCAGTTGGGGCGGGCCCCAAGAGACCCAGTACTTC
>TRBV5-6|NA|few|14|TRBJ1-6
CASSLSSYNSPLHF
TGTGCCAGCAGCCTTAGCTCCTATAATTCACCCCTCCACTTT
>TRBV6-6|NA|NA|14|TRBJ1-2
CASSYRDRNYGYTF
TGTGCCAGCAGTTACAGGGACCGAAACTATGGCTACACCTTC
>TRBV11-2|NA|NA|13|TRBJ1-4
CASSFGGREKLFF
TGTGCCAGCAGCTTCGGGGGGCGTGAAAAACTGTTTTTT
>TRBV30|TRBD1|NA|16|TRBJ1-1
CAWSPGTGGITTEAFF
TGTGCCTGGAGCCCCGGGACAGGGGGCATAACGACTGAAGCTTTCTTT